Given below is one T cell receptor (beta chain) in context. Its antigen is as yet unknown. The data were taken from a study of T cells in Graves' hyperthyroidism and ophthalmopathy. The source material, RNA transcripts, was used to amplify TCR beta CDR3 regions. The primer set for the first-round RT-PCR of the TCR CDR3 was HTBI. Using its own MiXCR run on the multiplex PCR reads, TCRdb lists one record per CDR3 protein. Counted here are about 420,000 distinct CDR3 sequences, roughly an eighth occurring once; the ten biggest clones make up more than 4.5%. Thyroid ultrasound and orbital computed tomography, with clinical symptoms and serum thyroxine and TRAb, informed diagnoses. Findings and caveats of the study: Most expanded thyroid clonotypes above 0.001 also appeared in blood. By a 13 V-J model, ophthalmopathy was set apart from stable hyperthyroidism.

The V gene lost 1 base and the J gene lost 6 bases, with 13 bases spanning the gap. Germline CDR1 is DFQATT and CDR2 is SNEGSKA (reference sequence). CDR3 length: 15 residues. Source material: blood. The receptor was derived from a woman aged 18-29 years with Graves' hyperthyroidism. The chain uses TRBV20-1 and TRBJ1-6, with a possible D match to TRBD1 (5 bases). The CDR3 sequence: CSARAGPLINSPLHF. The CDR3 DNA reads TGCAGTGCTAGAGCAGGGCCTCTCATTAATTCACCCCTCCACTTT.